The subject of this entry is one TCR beta chain. Its antigen is currently unknown. The PCR was carried out with 60 Vbeta primers and 13 Jbeta primers. The data were produced by immunoSEQ multiplex PCR, yet TCRdb's version contains in-frame clones alone and is incomplete. Of more than 80,000 clones in the sample, under 75% were seen once. This specimen comes from a study of cytomegalovirus exposure and HLA in healthy donors. V was clipped by 2 bases and J by 0 bases; unmatched bases: 4. The CDR3 length is 16 residues. Germline assignment: CDR1 SGHRS and CDR2 YFSETQ. Study findings and constraints: Later on, an analysis showed TCR association rates differing by HLA locus, with DRB1 the most and HLA-C the fewest. Reportedly, TCR beta sequences accurately predicted HLA-A and HLA-B alleles in most subjects. TCR beta V- and J-gene trimming, according to a later analysis, was linked to a missense DCLRE1C variant.

The sample was PBMCs. The J gene is TRBJ1-4, the V gene TRBV5-1; 7 bases agree with TRBD1. The sequence derives from a human donor in good health. The CDR3 DNA reads as TGCGCCAGCAGCTTAGAGGGGGCGACAACTAATGAAAAACTGTTTTTT. Translated, it gives CASSLEGATTNEKLFF.